A selection of T cell receptor beta chains follows, all from one sample in a study of T cell repertoires in cytomegalovirus infection. Antigens for these TCRs are unknown. Each CDR3 protein is one row after TCRdb ran MiXCR on the reads. The repertoire holds 110,000 to 150,000 distinct CDR3 sequences, about 31% seen once, with 52% in the top ten. Sequenced here: CD8+ T cells from cultured PBMCs, sampled from culture after CMV antigen stimulation. Receptor source: a human donor in good health (CMV status not recorded). Some clones in this sample may be carry-over from other donors' samples. Both conserved end residues are part of each CDR3. D genes are given only for firm matches. Only part of the rows carry a size: once, few, many, or a class if the clone is expanded.

TRBD1	TRBJ1-4	14	TRBV4-1	.	TGCGCCAGCAGCGCGACAGGGGTCGACGAAAAACTGTTTTTT	CASSATGVDEKLFF
TRBD2	TRBJ2-7	15	TRBV13	.	TGTGCCAGCAGCTCTCCTAGCGGGGGGGCCTACGAGCAGTACTTC	CASSSPSGGAYEQYF
.	TRBJ1-5	13	TRBV24-1	medium-sized	TGTGCCACCAGTAGAGACAGCAATCAGCCCCAGCATTTT	CATSRDSNQPQHF
TRBD1	TRBJ2-5	12	TRBV20-1	.	TGCAGTGCTGTCAGGGGGCGAGAGACCCAGTACTTC	CSAVRGRETQYF
.	TRBJ2-7	15	TRBV5-6	few	TGTGCCAGCAGCCCGGGGCCAGGGTCATCAAGCGAGCAGTACTTC	CASSPGPGSSSEQYF
.	TRBJ2-4	14	TRBV29-1	many	TGCAGCGTTGAGGGGGTCAGGGGGGAGAACATTCAGTACTTC	CSVEGVRGENIQYF
TRBD1	TRBJ1-1	14	TRBV27	once	TGTGCCAGCAGTTTAAAACAGGGGTACACTGAAGCTTTCTTT	CASSLKQGYTEAFF
.	TRBJ2-7	13	TRBV19	.	TGTGCCAGTAGTGGACAAACCTCCTACGAGCAGTACTTC	CASSGQTSYEQYF
.	TRBJ2-5	13	TRBV5-6	many	TGTGCCAGCAGCCTCCATGGGTTTGAGACCCAGTACTTC	CASSLHGFETQYF
TRBD2	TRBJ2-3	12	TRBV10-3	few	TGTGCCGAGGGACTAGACCCTGATACGCAGTATTTT	CAEGLDPDTQYF
.	TRBJ2-3	18	TRBV4-2	few	TGTGCCAGCAGCCATCCCGGACAGAAAGGCCTCAGCACAGATACGCAGTATTTT	CASSHPGQKGLSTDTQYF
.	TRBJ2-5	14	TRBV7-3	.	TGTGCCAGCAGCTTAGTTGGGGGCCCAGAGACCCAGTACTTC	CASSLVGGPETQYF
.	TRBJ2-1	12	TRBV7-4	few	TGTGCCAGCAGCTTACTGGGGCACGAGCAGTTCTTC	CASSLLGHEQFF
TRBD1	TRBJ1-2	16	TRBV19	.	TGTGCCAGTATCGATACCAACCTGGGACAGTACTATGGCTACACCTTC	CASIDTNLGQYYGYTF
TRBD1	TRBJ1-4	15	TRBV7-9	few	TGTGCCAGCAGCCCCAGGACAGGGGGGAGAGAAAAACTGTTTTTT	CASSPRTGGREKLFF
.	TRBJ2-1	16	TRBV3-1	.	TGTGCCAGCAGCCAAGATGTTGCTAGCGTACGAAATGAGCAGTTCTTC	CASSQDVASVRNEQFF
.	TRBJ2-1	16	TRBV11-1	many	TGTGCCAGCAGCTTATCGAGGACGGTCATCTACAATGAGCAGTTCTTC	CASSLSRTVIYNEQFF
.	TRBJ2-5	15	TRBV18	few	TGTGCCAGCTCACCAGGACAGCTTAAATGGGAGACCCAGTACTTC	CASSPGQLKWETQYF
.	TRBJ1-5	16	TRBV27	once	TGTGCCTCCCACCCGGGGGGCAGGGGAGGAAATCAGCCCCAGCATTTT	CASHPGGRGGNQPQHF
.	TRBJ2-3	14	TRBV7-8	few	TGTGCCAGCAGCTCAGGGACGGGGAGAAATACGCAGTATTTT	CASSSGTGRNTQYF
TRBD1	TRBJ1-5	14	TRBV7-9	.	TGTGCCAGCAGCCCCGTACAGGGGGGGCAGCCCCAGCATTTT	CASSPVQGGQPQHF
TRBD2	TRBJ2-7	13	TRBV7-9	few	TGTGCCAGCAGCTTGGCCCCTAGCGGGGAGCAGTACTTC	CASSLAPSGEQYF
.	TRBJ1-5	12	TRBV19	few	TGTGCCAGTAGTATAGGGACTCAGCCCCAGCATTTT	CASSIGTQPQHF
TRBD2	TRBJ2-7	13	TRBV20-1	.	TGCAGCGTAGAGTGGGCAGGGAGGGACGAGCAGTACTTC	CSVEWAGRDEQYF
.	TRBJ2-2	14	TRBV7-6	many	TGTGCCAGCAGCTCCTTAACCTCCACCGGGGAGCTGTTTTTT	CASSSLTSTGELFF
.	TRBJ2-2	18	TRBV28	.	TGTGCCAGCAGTTTAGGGGTTGGGGGGGCGGCGTACACCGGGGAGCTGTTTTTT	CASSLGVGGAAYTGELFF
TRBD1	TRBJ1-2	15	TRBV10-3	.	TGTGCCATCAACGGCCCTCGGGGGACAGGGGATGGCTACACCTTC	CAINGPRGTGDGYTF
TRBD2	TRBJ2-1	18	TRBV4-2	.	TGTGCCAGCAGCCAAGCCTTTGCCGGACTAGCGGGGGAGGGAGAGCAGTTCTTC	CASSQAFAGLAGEGEQFF
.	TRBJ1-6	13	TRBV5-6	.	TGTGCCAGCAGCTTGGGACTTAATTCACCCCTCCACTTT	CASSLGLNSPLHF
.	TRBJ2-7	15	TRBV28	.	TGTGCCAGCAGTCCCACCCAGTGGGTTGGGTACGAGCAGTACTTC	CASSPTQWVGYEQYF
.	TRBJ1-2	14	TRBV2	.	TGTGCCAGCAGTGAGGACCTGGAAAACTATGGCTACACCTTC	CASSEDLENYGYTF